The 20 T cell receptor beta chains below come from one sample, sequenced in a study of neoadjuvant nivolumab and ipilimumab in lung cancer. The method was immunoSEQ multiplex PCR; TCRdb's version includes in-frame clones alone and lacks a portion of them. The sample has roughly 49,000 clones, about 89% seen once. Sequences were derived from blood, sampled before neoadjuvant nivolumab, alone or with ipilimumab. The receptors were sampled from an adult with non-small cell lung cancer. Some clones in this sample may be carry-over from other donors' samples.

V usage is TRBV18 and J usage is TRBJ2-1; a possible D gene is TRBD1 (6 bases). The germline V gene encodes CDR1 KGHSH and CDR2 LQKENI. V dropped 6 bases and J dropped 0 bases, with 18 bases sitting between them. This CDR3 is built from 17 residues. The CDR3 is CASSLRTATSSYNEQFF. The CDR3 DNA reads as TGTGCCAGCTCTCTACGGACAGCAACGAGCTCCTACAATGAGCAGTTCTTC. The whole variable domain, remainder taken from reference TRBV18 and TRBJ2-1, is NAGVMQNPRHLVRRRGQEARLRCSPMKGHSHVYWYRQLPEEGLKFMVYLQKENIIDESGMPKERFSAEFPKEGPSILRIQQVVRGDSAAYFCASSLRTATSSYNEQFFGPGTRLTVL.

The V call is TRBV30, the J call TRBJ2-2, with 7 bases identical to TRBD1. The CDR3 is made up of 16 amino acids. Per germline, CDR1 GTSNPN and CDR2 SVGIG (reference sequence). With V trimmed by 3 bases and J by 1 base, 8 bases remained unmatched. CDR3 DNA: TGTGCCTGGAGAGGGGGACGGACAGGGAACACCGGGGAGCTGTTTTTT. It yields the protein CAWRGGRTGNTGELFF.

The CDR3: CASSPGWNEQYF. The CDR3 nucleotides are TGTGCCAGCTCACCAGGGTGGAACGAGCAGTACTTC. The rearrangement links TRBV18 to TRBJ2-7; D gene ambiguous. The CDR3 sequence is 12 residues long. Between the trimmed V and J ends, which lost 2 bases and 5 bases, there was a span of 7 bases. CDR1 and CDR2 (germline): KGHSH, LQKENI.

The V gene is TRBV19, the J gene TRBJ1-5; tentatively, D is TRBD1 (5 bases). The CDR3 is 15 amino acids. Germline values: CDR1 LNHDA, CDR2 SQIVND (reference sequence). Trimming took 4 bases from V and 6 from J, leaving 16 bases between them. CDR3 DNA sequence: TGTGCCAGTAGTAAAGGGAGGGACCTTGGTCAGCCCCAGCATTTT. Amino acid sequence: CASSKGRDLGQPQHF.

The rearrangement uses TRBV5-1 and TRBJ1-1, with 10 positions matching TRBD1. This CDR3 region has 16 residues. The V segment lost 0 bases and the J segment 4 bases; nucleotides outside the gene matches: 6. Germline V gene sequence: CDR1 SGHRS, CDR2 YFSETQ. The CDR3 protein is CASSLAWTGGPTEAFF. The CDR3 DNA is TGCGCCAGCAGCTTGGCCTGGACAGGGGGTCCCACTGAAGCTTTCTTT.

The gene calls are TRBV9 and TRBJ2-5; TRBD2 might be the D (5 bases). V gave up 0 bases and J gave up 4 bases, with 13 bases separating them. There are 15 residues in the CDR3. CDR1 is SGDLS, CDR2 YYNGEE, per germline. The CDR3 DNA follows: TGTGCCAGCAGCGTAGCGGGGAGCGGAGCAGAGACCCAGTACTTC. Translation: CASSVAGSGAETQYF.

For this clone: Distinct nucleotide sequences in the sample also encode this CDR3. The V gene is TRBV18, the J gene TRBJ2-5; D gene uncertain. CDR3 length equals 11 residues. Germline CDR1 reads KGHSH; CDR2 reads LQKENI. The V gene lost 2 bases and the J gene lost 3 bases, with 1 base spanning the gap. This CDR3 is CASSPKETQYF. CDR3 in DNA: TGTGCCAGCTCACCAAAAGAGACCCAGTACTTC.

This chain joins TRBV5-4 and TRBJ2-1, with D unresolved. The CDR3 runs 16 residues. The germline V gene encodes CDR1 SGHNT and CDR2 YYREEE (reference sequence). Trimming took off 4 bases at V and 5 bases at J, with 19 bases between the two ends. The CDR3, as DNA: TGTGCCAGCAGCCCACAGCCCACACAAGGCCACAATGAGCAGTTCTTC. The encoded protein is CASSPQPTQGHNEQFF.

V usage is TRBV7-9 and J usage is TRBJ2-3; no firm D call. CDR1 and CDR2 (germline): SEHNR, FQNEAQ (reference sequence). The V and J ends lost 2 bases and 0 bases respectively, with 15 bases between them. This CDR3 contains 17 residues. The CDR3 nucleotides are TGTGCCAGCAGCTTATATGTCCGCGCCCCTAGCACAGATACGCAGTATTTT. Encoded protein: CASSLYVRAPSTDTQYF.

This sequence joins TRBV4-3 and TRBJ2-7, with D unclear. The ends were cut back, 0 bases at V and 5 bases at J, with 14 bases in the middle. Per the germline V gene, CDR1 is LGHNA and CDR2 is YSLEER. The CDR3 extends over 15 amino acids. The CDR3, as DNA: TGCGCCAGCAGCCAAGAGTATAGAGGTGGCGACGAGCAGTACTTC. Translation gives CASSQEYRGGDEQYF.

The rearrangement joins TRBV7-9 to TRBJ2-1; D not resolved. Trimming shortened V by 4 bases and J by 4 bases, and 5 bases separated the two germline ends. Germline values: CDR1 SEHNR, CDR2 FQNEAQ (reference sequence). The CDR3 is 12 residues long. CDR3 sequence: CASSSNYNEQFF. The CDR3 DNA reads as TGTGCCAGCAGCTCGAATTACAATGAGCAGTTCTTC.

The V call is TRBV7-1, the J call TRBJ2-7, with no clear D. TRBV7-1 is classed as an ORF, of uncertain function. V lost 5 bases to trimming and J lost 5 bases, with 10 bases between them. This CDR3 spans 12 amino acids. This chain's CDR3 is CASSTSLNEQYF. CDR3 DNA sequence: TGTGCCAGCAGCACCTCGTTGAACGAGCAGTACTTC.

This clone has only one observation. The J gene is TRBJ2-7, the V gene TRBV5-1; 14 bases map to TRBD2. The junction had 6 bases not matched to a gene; V was cut back by 0 bases and J by 4 bases. Germline values: CDR1 SGHRS, CDR2 YFSETQ. The CDR3 consists of 17 residues. The DNA of the CDR3 is TGCGCCAGCAGCTTGGGCCCTAGGACTAGCGGGAGGTACGAGCAGTACTTC. It translates to CASSLGPRTSGRYEQYF.

The chain carries TRBV5-1 and TRBJ2-1; no reliable D call. The CDR3 loop spans 13 amino acids. The germline V and J ends were trimmed by 2 bases and 5 bases, with 8 bases remaining between them. Germline values: CDR1 SGHRS, CDR2 YFSETQ. The CDR3 coding sequence is TGCGCCAGCAGCTTACGGCTGGACAATGAGCAGTTCTTC. Translated, it gives CASSLRLDNEQFF.

The CDR3 DNA follows: TGCAGCGCACGCAGACTAGCGGGAACCGGGGAGCTGTTTTTT. Amino acids: CSARRLAGTGELFF. V usage is TRBV29-1 and J usage is TRBJ2-2, with 11 bases that match TRBD2. Per germline, CDR1 SQVTM and CDR2 ANQGSEA. Trimming took 7 bases from V and 5 from J; bases not matched to a gene: 6. This CDR3 has 14 amino acids.

J is TRBJ1-1 and V is TRBV11-3, with D unresolved. CDR1 is SGHNT, CDR2 YENEEA, per germline. V gave up 9 bases and J gave up 4 bases, with 15 bases separating them. The CDR3 spans 13 residues. CDR3 protein: CASAQVRGTEAFF. In nucleotides, the CDR3 is TGTGCCAGTGCCCAGGTGCGGGGCACTGAAGCTTTCTTT.

This clone is a singleton in its sample. CDR3 protein: CASSHNRGRAEAFF. The CDR3 DNA reads as TGTGCCAGCAGCCATAACAGGGGGAGGGCTGAAGCTTTCTTT. The gene calls are TRBV11-2 and TRBJ1-1, with 8 bases lining up with TRBD1. CDR3 size: 14 residues. CDR1 and CDR2 (germline): SGHAT, FQNNGV. Germline trimming cut 5 bases from V and 6 bases from J; bases unmatched to any gene: 8.

The chain uses TRBV19 and TRBJ2-3, with 7 positions matching TRBD1. Germline loops: CDR1 LNHDA, CDR2 SQIVND (reference sequence). V lost 3 bases and J lost 3; bases outside the gene matches: 3. The CDR3 spans 14 residues. The CDR3 nucleotides are TGTGCCAGTAGTATGGGCAGGGGGACAGATACGCAGTATTTT. This gives the protein CASSMGRGTDTQYF. Full variable domain (outside the CDR3, taken from reference TRBV19 and TRBJ2-3): DGGITQSPKYLFRKEGQNVTLSCEQNLNHDAMYWYRQDPGQGLRLIYYSQIVNDFQKGDIAEGYSVSREKKESFPLTVTSAQKNPTAFYLCASSMGRGTDTQYFGPGTRLTVL.

The chain joins TRBV6-5 to TRBJ2-7, with D perhaps TRBD1 (5 bases). The CDR3 length is 15 residues. The germline V gene encodes CDR1 MNHEY and CDR2 SVGAGI. Trimming shortened V by 0 bases and J by 0 bases, and 9 bases separated the two germline ends. The CDR3 DNA follows: TGTGCCAGCAGTTACTCTGGACACAACTCCTACGAGCAGTACTTC. Translated: CASSYSGHNSYEQYF.

The count of this clone is one. This chain links TRBV19 with TRBJ1-2; D is uncertain. The CDR3 length is 11 residues. The V gene lost 5 bases and the J gene lost 4 bases, with 5 bases spanning the gap. Germline CDR1 and CDR2: LNHDA and SQIVND (reference sequence). CDR3 DNA: TGTGCCAGTAGTCTCTCCTATGGCTACACCTTC. Translated, it gives CASSLSYGYTF.